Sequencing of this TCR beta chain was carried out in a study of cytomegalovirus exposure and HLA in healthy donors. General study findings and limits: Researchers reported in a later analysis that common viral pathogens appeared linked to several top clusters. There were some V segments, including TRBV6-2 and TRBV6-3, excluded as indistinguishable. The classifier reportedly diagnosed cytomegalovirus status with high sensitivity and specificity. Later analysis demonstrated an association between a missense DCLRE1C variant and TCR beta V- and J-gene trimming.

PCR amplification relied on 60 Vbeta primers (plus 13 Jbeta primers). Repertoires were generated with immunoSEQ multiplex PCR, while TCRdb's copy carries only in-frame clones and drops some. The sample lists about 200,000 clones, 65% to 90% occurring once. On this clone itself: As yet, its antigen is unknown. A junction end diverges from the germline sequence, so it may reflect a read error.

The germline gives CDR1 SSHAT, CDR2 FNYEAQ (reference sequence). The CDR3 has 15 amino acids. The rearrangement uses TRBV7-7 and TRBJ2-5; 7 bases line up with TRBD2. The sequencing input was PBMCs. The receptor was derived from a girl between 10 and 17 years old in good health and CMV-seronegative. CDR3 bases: TGTGCTAGCAGCTTAGTTGCGGGAGTGGTAGAGACCCAGTACTTC. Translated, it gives CASSLVAGVVETQYF.